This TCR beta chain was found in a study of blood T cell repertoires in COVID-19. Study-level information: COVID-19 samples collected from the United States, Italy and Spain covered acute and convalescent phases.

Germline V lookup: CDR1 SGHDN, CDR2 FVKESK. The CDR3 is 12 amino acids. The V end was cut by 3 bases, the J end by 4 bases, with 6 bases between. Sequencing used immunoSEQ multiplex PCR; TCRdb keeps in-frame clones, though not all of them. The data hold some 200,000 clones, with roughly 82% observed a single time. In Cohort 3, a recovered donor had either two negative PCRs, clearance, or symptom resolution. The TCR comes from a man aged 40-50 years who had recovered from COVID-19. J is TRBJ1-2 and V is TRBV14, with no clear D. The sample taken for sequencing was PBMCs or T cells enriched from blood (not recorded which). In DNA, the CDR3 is TGTGCCAGCAGCCAGAACTTCTATGGCTACACCTTC. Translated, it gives CASSQNFYGYTF. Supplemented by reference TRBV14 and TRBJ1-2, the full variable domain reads EAGVTQFPSHSVIEKGQTVTLRCDPISGHDNLYWYRRVMGKEIKFLLHFVKESKQDESGMPNNRFLAERTGGTYSTLKVQPAELEDSGVYFCASSQNFYGYTFGSGTRLTVV.